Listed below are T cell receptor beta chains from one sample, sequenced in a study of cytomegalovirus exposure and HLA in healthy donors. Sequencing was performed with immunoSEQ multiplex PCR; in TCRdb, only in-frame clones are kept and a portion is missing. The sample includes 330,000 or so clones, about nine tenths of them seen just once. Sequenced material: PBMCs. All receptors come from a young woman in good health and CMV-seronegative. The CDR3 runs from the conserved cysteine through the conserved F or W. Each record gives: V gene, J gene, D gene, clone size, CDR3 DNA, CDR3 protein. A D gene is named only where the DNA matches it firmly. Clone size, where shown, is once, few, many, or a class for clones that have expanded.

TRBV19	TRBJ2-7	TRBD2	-	TGTGCCAGTAGTATAGATGGTGCGGGAGGGCCCTACGAGCAGTACTTC	CASSIDGAGGPYEQYF
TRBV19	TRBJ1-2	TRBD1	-	TGTGCCAGTAGCTCGACAGGGGTTGGTAACTATGGCTACACCTTC	CASSSTGVGNYGYTF
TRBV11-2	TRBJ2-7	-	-	TGTGCCAGCAGACACGCAGCGTCCTACGAGCAGTACTTC	CASRHAASYEQYF
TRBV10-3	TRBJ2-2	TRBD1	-	TGTGCCATCAGAACCACAGGGGGCGGCACCGGGGAGCTGTTTTTT	CAIRTTGGGTGELFF
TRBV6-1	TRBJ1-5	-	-	TGTGCCAGCAGTGTTCAGGGGTGGGGTAGCAATCAGCCCCAGCATTTT	CASSVQGWGSNQPQHF
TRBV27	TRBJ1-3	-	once	TGTGCCAGCAGTTTAGGCATAGGGGCTGGAAACACCATATATTTT	CASSLGIGAGNTIYF
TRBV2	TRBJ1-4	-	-	TGTGCCAGCAGTGGACAGGCAACTAATGAAAAACTGTTTTTT	CASSGQATNEKLFF
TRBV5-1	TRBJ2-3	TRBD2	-	TGCGCCAGCAGCTTGGGCGGGAGCGGCCTATCTAGCACAGATACGCAGTATTTT	CASSLGGSGLSSTDTQYF
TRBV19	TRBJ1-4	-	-	TGTGCCAGTCGGAACGGGGTAACTAATGAAAAACTGTTTTTT	CASRNGVTNEKLFF
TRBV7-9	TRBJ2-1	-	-	TGTGCCAGCAGCGCCCTAGCCGGATCCTACAATGAGCAGTTCTTC	CASSALAGSYNEQFF
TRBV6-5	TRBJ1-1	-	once	TGTGCCAGCAGTTACGGGGAGGTAGGCAGTGAAGCTTTCTTT	CASSYGEVGSEAFF
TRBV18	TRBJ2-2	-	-	TGTGCCAGCTCACCAATCAGCGGCTCGAACACCGGGGAGCTGTTTTTT	CASSPISGSNTGELFF
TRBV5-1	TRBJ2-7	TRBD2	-	TGCGCCAGCAGCCCGACTAGCGGAGTTTACGAGCAGTACTTC	CASSPTSGVYEQYF
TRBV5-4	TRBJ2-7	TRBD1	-	TGTGCCAGCAGCTTGGCGGACAGGAGCTACGAGCAGTACTTC	CASSLADRSYEQYF
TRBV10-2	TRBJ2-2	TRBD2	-	TGCGCCACCATGGAAGCGGGAGGGGCTGGGGAGCTGTTTTTT	CATMEAGGAGELFF
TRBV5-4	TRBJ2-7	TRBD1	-	TGTGCCAGCAGCCTCGGGACAGGACCCTACGAGCAGTACTTC	CASSLGTGPYEQYF
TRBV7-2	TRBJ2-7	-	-	TGTGCCAGCAGCGTCCTGGGGGAGGCCGAATGGGAGCAGTACTTC	CASSVLGEAEWEQYF
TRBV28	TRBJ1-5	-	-	TGTGCCAGCAGGTCTCCCTTGCGGGGGAGGGATCAGCCCCAGCATTTT	CASRSPLRGRDQPQHF
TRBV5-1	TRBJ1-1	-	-	TGCGCCAGCAGCGTAGGCCCAGGGGTTACTGAAGCTTTCTTT	CASSVGPGVTEAFF
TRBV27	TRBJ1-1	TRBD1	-	TGTGCCAGCAGTGGGGGGGACAGGGCGAACACTGAAGCTTTCTTT	CASSGGDRANTEAFF
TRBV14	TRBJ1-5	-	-	TGTGCCAGCAGCAATTATATCGGTCAGCCCCAGCATTTT	CASSNYIGQPQHF
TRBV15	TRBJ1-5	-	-	TGTGCCACCCGGTCAGGGCTAATTAGTCAGCCCCAGCATTTT	CATRSGLISQPQHF
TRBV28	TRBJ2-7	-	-	TGTGCCAGCAGTTTATATACTGAGCAGTACTTC	CASSLYTEQYF
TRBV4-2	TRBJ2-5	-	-	TGTGCCAGCAGCCAAGATTACAGGGAAGAGACCCAGTACTTC	CASSQDYREETQYF
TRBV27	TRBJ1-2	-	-	TGTGCCAGCATGTCGGCAGGGCCTAACTATGGCTACACCTTC	CASMSAGPNYGYTF
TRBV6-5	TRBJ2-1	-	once	TGTGCCAGCAGTTCTAGTGAAAGCTCCTACAATGAGCAGTTCTTC	CASSSSESSYNEQFF
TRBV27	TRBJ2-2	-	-	TGTGCCAGCAGTTTGGAGAAGCCAAACACCGGGGAGCTGTTTTTT	CASSLEKPNTGELFF
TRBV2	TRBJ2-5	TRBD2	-	TGTGCCAGCAGACCCACGACTAGCGGGAGGGACTTTCAAGAGACCCAGTACTTC	CASRPTTSGRDFQETQYF
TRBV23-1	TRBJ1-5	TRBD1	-	TGCGCCAGCAGTCAATCCGGGACAGGTTTCTGGAGCAATCAGCCCCAGCATTTT	CASSQSGTGFWSNQPQHF
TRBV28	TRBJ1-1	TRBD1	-	TGTGCCAGCATTACTCCACAGGGGACCACTGAAGCTTTCTTT	CASITPQGTTEAFF
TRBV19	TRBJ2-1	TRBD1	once	TGTGCCAGTAGTATACAGGGGGTCGTCAATGAGCAGTTCTTC	CASSIQGVVNEQFF
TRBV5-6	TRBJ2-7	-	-	TGTGCCAGCAGCTTGGACGAGAAATACGAGCAGTACTTC	CASSLDEKYEQYF
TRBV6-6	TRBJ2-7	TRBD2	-	TGTGCCAGCGCCCCCCGGCTAGCGGGGAGCTACGAGCAGTACTTC	CASAPRLAGSYEQYF
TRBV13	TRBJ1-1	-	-	TGTGCCAGCAGCAACCGACAGATTAACACTGAAGCTTTCTTT	CASSNRQINTEAFF
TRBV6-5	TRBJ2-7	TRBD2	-	TGTGCCAGCAGGTCAAGCGGGAGGGTAGGCGAGCAGTACTTC	CASRSSGRVGEQYF
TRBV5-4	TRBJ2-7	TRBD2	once	TGTGCCAGCAGCTCGACCCTAACTAGCGGGAGAGCCTACGAGCAGTACTTC	CASSSTLTSGRAYEQYF
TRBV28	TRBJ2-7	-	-	TGTGCCAGCAGTGTCCCCAGGATCCCTTACGAGCAGTACTTC	CASSVPRIPYEQYF
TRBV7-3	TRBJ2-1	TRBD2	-	TGTGCCAGCAGCCACGGACTAGCGGGACAACATGAGCAGTTCTTC	CASSHGLAGQHEQFF
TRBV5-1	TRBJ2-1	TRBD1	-	TGCGCCAGCAGCTTGGTAGGGACAGCCTACAATGAGCAGTTCTTC	CASSLVGTAYNEQFF
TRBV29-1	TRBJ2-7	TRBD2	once	TGCAGCGTTGTGAGCGGGAACTACGAGCAGTACTTC	CSVVSGNYEQYF
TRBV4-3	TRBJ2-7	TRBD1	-	TGCGCCAGCAGCCAAGATCGGACAGGTCCCTCCTACGAGCAGTACTTC	CASSQDRTGPSYEQYF
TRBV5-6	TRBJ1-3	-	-	TGTGCCAGCAGCTTGGCCTCAGGATCTGGAAACACCATATATTTT	CASSLASGSGNTIYF
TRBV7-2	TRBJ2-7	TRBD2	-	TGTGCCAGCAGCTCCGGGACTAGCGGCTACTACGAGCAGTACTTC	CASSSGTSGYYEQYF
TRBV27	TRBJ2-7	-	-	TGTGCCAGCAGAGCCATAGGGGACGAGCAGTACTTC	CASRAIGDEQYF
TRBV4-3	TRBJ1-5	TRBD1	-	TGCGCCAGCAGCCAAGTGGCGGACAGGGGAACCCAGCCCCAGCATTTT	CASSQVADRGTQPQHF
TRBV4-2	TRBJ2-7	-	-	TGTGCCAGCAGCCAAGGTAGGGGGACCCTATCCGAGCAGTACTTC	CASSQGRGTLSEQYF
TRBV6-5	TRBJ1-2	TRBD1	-	TGTGCCAGCAGTCCCAGGGGGGAGAGGGGCTACACCTTC	CASSPRGERGYTF
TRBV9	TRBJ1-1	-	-	TGTGCCAGCAGCGCCCTGCAGGGGAACACTGAAGCTTTCTTT	CASSALQGNTEAFF
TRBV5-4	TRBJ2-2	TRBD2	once	TGTGCCAGCAGCTTGGGAGTGGGGGGAGGGTACACCGGGGAGCTGTTTTTT	CASSLGVGGGYTGELFF
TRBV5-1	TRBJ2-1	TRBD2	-	TGCGCCAGCAGCTTGAGGACTAGCGGGTCCTATGAGCAGTTCTTC	CASSLRTSGSYEQFF
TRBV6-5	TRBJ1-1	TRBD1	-	TGTGCCAGCAGCCCACCAGGGGGCTCTGAAGCTTTCTTT	CASSPPGGSEAFF
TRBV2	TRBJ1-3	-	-	TGTGCCAGCACCTGGGCAGGCAGCTCTGGAAACACCATATATTTT	CASTWAGSSGNTIYF
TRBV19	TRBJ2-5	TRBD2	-	TGTGCCACTCGTCGTGGGGCTAGCGGGAGTGCAGAGACCCAGTACTTC	CATRRGASGSAETQYF